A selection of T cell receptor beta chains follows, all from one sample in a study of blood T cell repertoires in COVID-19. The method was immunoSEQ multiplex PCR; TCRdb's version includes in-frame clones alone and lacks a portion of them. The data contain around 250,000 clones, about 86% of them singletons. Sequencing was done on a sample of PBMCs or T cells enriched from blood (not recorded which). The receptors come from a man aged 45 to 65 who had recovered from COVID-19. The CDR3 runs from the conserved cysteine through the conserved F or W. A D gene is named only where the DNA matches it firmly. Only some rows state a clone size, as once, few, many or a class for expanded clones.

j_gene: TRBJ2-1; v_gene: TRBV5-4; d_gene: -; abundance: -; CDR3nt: TGTGCCAGCAGCTCGAATTGGCGGGATGAGCAGTTCTTC; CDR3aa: CASSSNWRDEQFF
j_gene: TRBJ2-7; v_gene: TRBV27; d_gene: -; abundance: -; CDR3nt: TGTGCCAGCAGGCATAGGGAGGGGGGGTGGTACGAGCAGTACTTC; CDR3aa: CASRHREGGWYEQYF
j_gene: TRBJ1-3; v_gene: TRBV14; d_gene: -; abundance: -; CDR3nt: TGTGCCAGCAGCAGGGTGGACTCCGCCTCTGGAAACACCATATATTTT; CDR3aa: CASSRVDSASGNTIYF
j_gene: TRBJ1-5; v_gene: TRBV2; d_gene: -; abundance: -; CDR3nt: TGTGCCAGCAGTGAGATAGTTGGCAATCAGCCCCAGCATTTT; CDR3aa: CASSEIVGNQPQHF
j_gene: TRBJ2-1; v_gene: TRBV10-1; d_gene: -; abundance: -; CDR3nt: TGCGCCAGCAGTGTCTCCCACGAGGGTGAGCAGTTCTTC; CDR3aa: CASSVSHEGEQFF
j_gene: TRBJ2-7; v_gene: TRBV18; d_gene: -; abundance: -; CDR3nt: TGTGCCAGCTCACCAGGACACCCGATCTACGAGCAGTACTTC; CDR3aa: CASSPGHPIYEQYF
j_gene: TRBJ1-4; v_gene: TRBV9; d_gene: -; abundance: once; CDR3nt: TGTGCCAGCAGCGTAGCCGCAACTAATGAAAAACTGTTTTTT; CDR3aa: CASSVAATNEKLFF
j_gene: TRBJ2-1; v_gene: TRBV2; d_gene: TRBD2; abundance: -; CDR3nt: TGTGCCAGCAGAGGGACTAGCGGGGGGGCCCAGTTCTTC; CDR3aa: CASRGTSGGAQFF
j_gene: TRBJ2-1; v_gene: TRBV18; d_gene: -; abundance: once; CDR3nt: TGTGCCAGCTCAGGGGAGAGTCTCTACAATGAGCAGTTCTTC; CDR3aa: CASSGESLYNEQFF
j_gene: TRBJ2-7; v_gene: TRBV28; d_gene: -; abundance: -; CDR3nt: TGTGCCAGCAGACTGAGGGGGGGCTACGAGCAGTACTTC; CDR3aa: CASRLRGGYEQYF
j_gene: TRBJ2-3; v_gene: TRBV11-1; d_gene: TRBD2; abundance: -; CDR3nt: TGTGCCAGCAGCCCCGGACTAGTAACAGATACGCAGTATTTT; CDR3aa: CASSPGLVTDTQYF
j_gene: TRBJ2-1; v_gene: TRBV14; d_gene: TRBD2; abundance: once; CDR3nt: TGTGCCAGCAGTCACTCCGGGATTAGCGGGAGAAGGAATGAGCAGTTCTTC; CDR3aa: CASSHSGISGRRNEQFF
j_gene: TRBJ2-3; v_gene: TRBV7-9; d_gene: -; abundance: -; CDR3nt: TGTGCCAGCAGCTTACTCCTAGCTTCCGTACGAGATACGCAGTATTTT; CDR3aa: CASSLLLASVRDTQYF
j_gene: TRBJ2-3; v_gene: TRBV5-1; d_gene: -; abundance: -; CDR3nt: TGCGCCAGCAGCTTGGATACCGGGGCAGATACGCAGTATTTT; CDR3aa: CASSLDTGADTQYF
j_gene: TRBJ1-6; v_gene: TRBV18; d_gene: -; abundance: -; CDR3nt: TGTGCCAGCTCACCCCCCCCGAGGTCACCCCTCCACTTT; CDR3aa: CASSPPPRSPLHF
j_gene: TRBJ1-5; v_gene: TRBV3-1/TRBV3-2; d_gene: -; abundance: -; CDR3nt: TGTGCCAGCAGCCAAAGAAGCAGGGTGCTCCATCAGCCCCAGCATTTT; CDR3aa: CASSQRSRVLHQPQHF
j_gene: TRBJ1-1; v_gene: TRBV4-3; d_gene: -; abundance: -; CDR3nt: TGCGCCAGCAGCCAAGATCTCCGGGGCACTGAAGCTTTCTTT; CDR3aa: CASSQDLRGTEAFF
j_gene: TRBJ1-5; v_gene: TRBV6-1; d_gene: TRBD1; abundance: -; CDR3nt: TGTGCCAGCAGTGCCCAGGGACAGGGGGGTTTCAATCAGCCCCAGCATTTT; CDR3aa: CASSAQGQGGFNQPQHF
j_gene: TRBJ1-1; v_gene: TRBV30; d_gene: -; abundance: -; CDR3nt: TGTGCCTGGAGTGGACACCCGAACACTGAAGCTTTCTTT; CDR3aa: CAWSGHPNTEAFF
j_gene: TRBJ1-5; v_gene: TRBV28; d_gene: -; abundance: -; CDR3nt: TGTGCCAGCAGTTGGCCAGAAAACAATCAGCCCCAGCATTTT; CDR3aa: CASSWPENNQPQHF
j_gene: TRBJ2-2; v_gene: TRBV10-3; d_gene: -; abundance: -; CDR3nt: TGTGCCATCAGTGACTATACCGGGGAGCTGTTTTTT; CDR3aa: CAISDYTGELFF
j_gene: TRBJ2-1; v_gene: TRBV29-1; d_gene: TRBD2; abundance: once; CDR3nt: TGCAGCGTTGCGGCCCTAGCGGTCAATGAGCAGTTCTTC; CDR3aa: CSVAALAVNEQFF
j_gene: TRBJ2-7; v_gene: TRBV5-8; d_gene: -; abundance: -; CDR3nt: TGTGCCAGCAGCTTGGTAGTACGGACACGGACCCACTACGAGCAGTACTTC; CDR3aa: CASSLVVRTRTHYEQYF
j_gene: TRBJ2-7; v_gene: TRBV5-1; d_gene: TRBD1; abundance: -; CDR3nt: TGCGCCAGCAGCTACGGGACAGGGGTTGCCTACGAGCAGTACTTC; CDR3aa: CASSYGTGVAYEQYF
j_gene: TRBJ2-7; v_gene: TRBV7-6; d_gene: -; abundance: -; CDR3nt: TGTGCCAGCAGCTTAGTAGGGGACGAGCAGTACTTC; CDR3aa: CASSLVGDEQYF
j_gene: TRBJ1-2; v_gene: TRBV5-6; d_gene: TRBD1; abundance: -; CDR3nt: TGTGCCAGCAGCTTGGCGGCAGGGGGCTCATCCTTC; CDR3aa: CASSLAAGGSSF
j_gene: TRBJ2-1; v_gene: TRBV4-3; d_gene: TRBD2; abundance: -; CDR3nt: TGCGCCAGCAGCCAAGATTTAGGACTAGTTGTGAATGAGCAGTTCTTC; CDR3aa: CASSQDLGLVVNEQFF
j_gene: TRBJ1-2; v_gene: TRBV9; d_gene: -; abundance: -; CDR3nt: TGTGCCAGCAGCTCTCACACCGATTACTATGGCTACACCTTC; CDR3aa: CASSSHTDYYGYTF
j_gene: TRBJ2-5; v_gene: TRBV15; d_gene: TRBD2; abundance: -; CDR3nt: TGTGCCACCAGCAGAGATAGAGCTAGCGGGAGCTATACGACCCAGTACTTC; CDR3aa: CATSRDRASGSYTTQYF
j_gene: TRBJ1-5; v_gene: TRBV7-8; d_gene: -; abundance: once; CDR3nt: TGTGCCAGCAGCTTGGGGGGATACAATCAGCCCCAGCATTTT; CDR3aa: CASSLGGYNQPQHF
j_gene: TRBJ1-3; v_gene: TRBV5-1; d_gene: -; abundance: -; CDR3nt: TGCGCCAGCAGCTTGCTGCAGGCCCACTCTGGAAACACCATATATTTT; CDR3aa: CASSLLQAHSGNTIYF
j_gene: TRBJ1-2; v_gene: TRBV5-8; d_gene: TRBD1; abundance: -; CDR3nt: TGTGCCAGCAGCCTTTTAGGACAGGGTGGCCATGGCTACACCTTC; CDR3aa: CASSLLGQGGHGYTF
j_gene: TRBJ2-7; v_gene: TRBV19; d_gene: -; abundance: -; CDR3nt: TGTGCCAGTAGTATAGAAGCTGGAGAGGTCTACGAGCAGTACTTC; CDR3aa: CASSIEAGEVYEQYF
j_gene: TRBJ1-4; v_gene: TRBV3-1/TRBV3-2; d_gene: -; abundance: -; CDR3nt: TGTGCCAGCAGCCGTATGGGGGGGCTCGGGACTAATGAAAAACTGTTTTTT; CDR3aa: CASSRMGGLGTNEKLFF
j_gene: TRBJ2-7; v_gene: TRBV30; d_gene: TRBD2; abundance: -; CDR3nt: TGTGCCTGGAGTGTACCCCCCGGACTAGCGGGGGTGATAAACCTTTACGAGCAGTACTTC; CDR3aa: CAWSVPPGLAGVINLYEQYF
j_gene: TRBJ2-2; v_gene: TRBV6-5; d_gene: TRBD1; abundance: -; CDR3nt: TGTGCCAGCGAGGGGGCTTCCGGGGAGCTGTTTTTT; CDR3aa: CASEGASGELFF
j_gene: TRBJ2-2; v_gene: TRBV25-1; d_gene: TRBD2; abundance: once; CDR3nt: TGTGCCAGCAGTGCCCAGAGCGGGAGTAACACCGGGGAGCTGTTTTTT; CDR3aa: CASSAQSGSNTGELFF
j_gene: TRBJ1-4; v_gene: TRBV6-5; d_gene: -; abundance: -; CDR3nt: TGTGCCAGCAGTTACCAGGGCGGAAGGGAAAAACTGTTTTTT; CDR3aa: CASSYQGGREKLFF
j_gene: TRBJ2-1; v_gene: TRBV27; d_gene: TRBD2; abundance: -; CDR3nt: TGTGCCAGCAGTTTCGGACTAGCGGGAGGGCCGGTTGAGCAGTTCTTC; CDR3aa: CASSFGLAGGPVEQFF
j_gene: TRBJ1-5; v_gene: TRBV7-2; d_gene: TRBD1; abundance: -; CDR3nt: TGTGCCAGCAGCTCGGGACAGGGGTATCAGCCCCAGCATTTT; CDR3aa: CASSSGQGYQPQHF
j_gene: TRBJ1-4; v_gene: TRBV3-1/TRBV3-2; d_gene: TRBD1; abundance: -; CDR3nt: TGTGCCAGCAGCGCGTCCGGGACAGATAATGAAAAACTGTTTTTT; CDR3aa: CASSASGTDNEKLFF
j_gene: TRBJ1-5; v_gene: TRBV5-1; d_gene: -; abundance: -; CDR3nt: TGCGCCAGCAGCTTGGGCCCAGGGCTCGAGCCCCAGCATTTT; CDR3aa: CASSLGPGLEPQHF
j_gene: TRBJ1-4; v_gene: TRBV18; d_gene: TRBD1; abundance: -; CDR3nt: TGTGCCAGCTCACTATCGATACGGGACAGGGGGCAGGAAAAACTGTTTTTT; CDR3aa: CASSLSIRDRGQEKLFF
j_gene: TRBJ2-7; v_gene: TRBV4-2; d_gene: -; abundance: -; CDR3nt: TGTGCCAGCAGCCACCTCTTCGGACAGACCTCCTACGAGCAGTACTTC; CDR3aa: CASSHLFGQTSYEQYF
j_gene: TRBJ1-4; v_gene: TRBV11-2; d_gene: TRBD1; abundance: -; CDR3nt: TGTGCCAGCAGCTTTGGGGGACAGGGAGTCGGAAAACTGTTTTTT; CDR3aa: CASSFGGQGVGKLFF
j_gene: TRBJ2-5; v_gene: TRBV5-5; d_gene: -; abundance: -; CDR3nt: TGTGCCAGCAAGGATGGGTACCGGGGGGAGACCCAGTACTTC; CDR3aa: CASKDGYRGETQYF
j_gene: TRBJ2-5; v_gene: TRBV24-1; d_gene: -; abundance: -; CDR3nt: TGTGCCACCGGGGCCAGGGTCACAGAGACCCAGTACTTC; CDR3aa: CATGARVTETQYF
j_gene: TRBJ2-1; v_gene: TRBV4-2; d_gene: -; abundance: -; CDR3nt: TGTGCCAGCAGCCTCCCTAGCACTTCCAATGAGCAGTTCTTC; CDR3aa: CASSLPSTSNEQFF
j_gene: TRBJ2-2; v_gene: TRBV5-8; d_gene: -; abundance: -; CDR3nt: TGTGCCAGTACGGGACTCCTTCCCGGGGAGCTGTTTTTT; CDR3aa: CASTGLLPGELFF
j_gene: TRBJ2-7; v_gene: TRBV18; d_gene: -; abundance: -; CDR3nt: TGTGCCAGCTCACCAACGGAAAGGGGCGAGCAGTACTTC; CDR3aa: CASSPTERGEQYF
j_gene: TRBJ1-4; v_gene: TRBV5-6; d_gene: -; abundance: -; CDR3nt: TGTGCCAGCAGCTCCGGGACTTCGGAAAAACTGTTTTTT; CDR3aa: CASSSGTSEKLFF
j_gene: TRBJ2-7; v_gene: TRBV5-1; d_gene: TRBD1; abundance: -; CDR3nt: TGCGCCAGCAGCCCAAGAGTCGTACAGGGGGGATACGAGCAGTACTTC; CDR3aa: CASSPRVVQGGYEQYF
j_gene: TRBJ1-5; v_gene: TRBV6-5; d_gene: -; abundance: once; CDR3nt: TGTGCCAGCAGTTACCGCAGGGGCGATCAGCCCCAGCATTTT; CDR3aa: CASSYRRGDQPQHF
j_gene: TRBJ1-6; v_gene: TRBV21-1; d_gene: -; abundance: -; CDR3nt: TGTGCCAGCAGCAAAGGGGGCCTGCCCCTCCACTTT; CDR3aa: CASSKGGLPLHF